This T cell receptor (beta chain) was obtained from a study of PD-1 blockade in classical Hodgkin lymphoma. Study results and caveats: Newly diagnosed patients were said to have less baseline TCR diversity than healthy donors did.

The table lists this clone with a few counts. Antigen unknown. All trial patients relapsed after autologous stem cell transplantation. Looked up from germline, CDR1 is WSHSY and CDR2 is SAAADI. CDR3 size: 14 residues. Losses at the gene ends were 6 bases for V and 2 bases for J; bases not matched to a gene: 3. Using immunoSEQ multiplex PCR, the repertoire was profiled, and TCRdb retains in-frame clones only, with some absent. The repertoire holds fewer than 100,000 clones, with around 90% as singletons. Sequencing used peripheral blood mononuclear cells (PBMCs), obtained at baseline. The receptor was isolated from a human donor with classical Hodgkin lymphoma. The chain employs TRBV10-2 and TRBJ2-7; 11 bases align to TRBD1. The CDR3 coding sequence is TGCGCCAGCAGCGGGACAGGGGGTCCCTACGAGCAGTACTTC. It encodes CASSGTGGPYEQYF.